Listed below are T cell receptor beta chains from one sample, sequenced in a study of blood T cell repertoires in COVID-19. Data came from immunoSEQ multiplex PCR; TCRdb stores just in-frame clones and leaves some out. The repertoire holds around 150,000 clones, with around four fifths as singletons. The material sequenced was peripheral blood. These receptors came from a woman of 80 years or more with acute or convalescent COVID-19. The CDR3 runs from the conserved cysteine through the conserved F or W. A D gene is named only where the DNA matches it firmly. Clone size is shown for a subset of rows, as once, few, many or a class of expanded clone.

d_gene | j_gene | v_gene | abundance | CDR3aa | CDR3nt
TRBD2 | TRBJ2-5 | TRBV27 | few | CASSDLAGAGETQYF | TGTGCCAGCAGTGACCTAGCGGGAGCGGGGGAGACCCAGTACTTC
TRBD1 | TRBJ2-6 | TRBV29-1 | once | CSVGGTGVGANVLTF | TGCAGCGTTGGCGGGACAGGGGTTGGGGCCAACGTCCTGACTTTC
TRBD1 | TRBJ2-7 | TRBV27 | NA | CASSASGTGGGEQYF | TGTGCCAGCAGTGCTTCCGGGACAGGGGGCGGCGAGCAGTACTTC
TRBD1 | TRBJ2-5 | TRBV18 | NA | CASSPPGQGTLETQYF | TGTGCCAGCTCACCACCGGGACAGGGTACTCTCGAGACCCAGTACTTC
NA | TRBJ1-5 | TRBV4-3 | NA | CASSQSSRYNQPQHF | TGCGCCAGCAGCCAATCCTCCAGATACAATCAGCCCCAGCATTTT
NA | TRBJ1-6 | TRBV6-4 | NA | CASSAGRGMGPLHF | TGTGCCAGCAGTGCGGGCCGCGGGATGGGACCCCTCCACTTT
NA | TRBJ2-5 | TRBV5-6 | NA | CASSLSGAGAQYF | TGTGCCAGCAGCTTATCCGGAGCCGGGGCCCAGTACTTC
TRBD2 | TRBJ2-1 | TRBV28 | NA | CASTPYAGTSGMDEQFF | TGTGCCAGCACCCCATACGCCGGGACTAGCGGGATGGATGAGCAGTTCTTC
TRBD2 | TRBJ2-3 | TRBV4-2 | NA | CASSLLTGGPGDTQYF | TGTGCCAGCAGCCTTCTCACGGGGGGGCCAGGAGATACGCAGTATTTT
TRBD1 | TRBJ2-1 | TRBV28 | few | CASSLGQGAQGNEQFF | TGTGCCAGCAGTTTAGGGCAGGGGGCCCAGGGGAATGAGCAGTTCTTC
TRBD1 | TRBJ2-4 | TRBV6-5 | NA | CASSFRDRGLLPYF | TGTGCCAGCAGTTTCCGGGACAGGGGATTGCTTCCGTACTTC
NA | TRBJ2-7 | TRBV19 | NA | CATATGRSYEQYF | TGTGCCACAGCGACAGGACGCTCCTACGAGCAGTACTTC
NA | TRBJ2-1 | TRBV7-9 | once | CASSFGGSRYNEQFF | TGTGCCAGCAGCTTCGGTGGGAGTCGGTACAATGAGCAGTTCTTC
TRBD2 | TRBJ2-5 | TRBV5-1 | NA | CASSPWTSGGFQETQYF | TGCGCCAGCAGCCCTTGGACTAGCGGGGGGTTTCAAGAGACCCAGTACTTC
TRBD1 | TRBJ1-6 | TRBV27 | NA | CASASGQVNSPLHF | TGTGCCAGCGCTTCGGGACAGGTGAATTCACCCCTCCACTTT
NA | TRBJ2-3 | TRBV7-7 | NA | CASSLGGGKGTDTQYF | TGTGCTAGCAGCTTGGGAGGGGGAAAGGGCACAGATACGCAGTATTTT
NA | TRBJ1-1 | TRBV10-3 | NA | CATRDTEAFF | TGTGCCACCCGGGACACTGAAGCTTTCTTT
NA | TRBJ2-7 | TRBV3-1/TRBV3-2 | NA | CASSQGTGFSYEQYF | TGTGCCAGCAGCCAAGGGACTGGCTTCTCCTACGAGCAGTACTTC
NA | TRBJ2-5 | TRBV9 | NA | CASSPITGGLGETQYF | TGTGCCAGCAGCCCCATCACGGGGGGCTTAGGAGAGACCCAGTACTTC
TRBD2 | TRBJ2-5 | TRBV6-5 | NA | CASSSPGGRQETQYF | TGTGCCAGCAGTTCTCCGGGGGGTCGCCAAGAGACCCAGTACTTC
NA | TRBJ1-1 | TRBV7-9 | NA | CASSLSPTEAFF | TGTGCCAGCAGCTTGAGTCCCACTGAAGCTTTCTTT
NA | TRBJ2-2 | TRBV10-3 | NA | CAISDLNTGELFF | TGTGCCATCAGTGACCTTAACACCGGGGAGCTGTTTTTT
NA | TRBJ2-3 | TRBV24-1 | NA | CATGNTGSHLGTDTQYF | TGTGCCACCGGTAACACAGGGAGTCATTTAGGAACAGATACGCAGTATTTT
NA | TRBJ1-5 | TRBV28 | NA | CASSLMSRGSQPQHF | TGTGCCAGCAGTTTAATGAGCCGGGGGAGTCAGCCCCAGCATTTT
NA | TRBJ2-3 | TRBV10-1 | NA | CASSVGVDHTDTQYF | TGCGCCAGCAGTGTCGGGGTTGATCACACAGATACGCAGTATTTT
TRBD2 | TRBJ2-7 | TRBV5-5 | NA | CASSFGLADSYEQYF | TGTGCCAGCAGCTTCGGACTAGCGGACTCCTACGAGCAGTACTTC
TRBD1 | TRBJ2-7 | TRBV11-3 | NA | CASRKGQGPAVGEQYF | TGTGCCAGCAGAAAAGGACAGGGTCCCGCGGTTGGCGAGCAGTACTTC
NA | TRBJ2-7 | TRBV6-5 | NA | CASTPGSAYEQYF | TGTGCCAGCACCCCGGGGTCCGCCTACGAGCAGTACTTC
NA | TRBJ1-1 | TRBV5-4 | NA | CASSPGQNTEAFF | TGTGCCAGCAGCCCGGGACAGAACACTGAAGCTTTCTTT
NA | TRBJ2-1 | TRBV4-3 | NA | CASSPVDRSHNEQFF | TGCGCCAGCAGCCCAGTCGACAGGAGTCACAATGAGCAGTTCTTC
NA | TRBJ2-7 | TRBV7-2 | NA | CASSLDGSYEQYF | TGTGCCAGCAGCTTAGACGGCTCCTACGAGCAGTACTTC
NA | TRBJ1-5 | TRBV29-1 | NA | CSVVVTGSQGQPQHF | TGCAGCGTTGTGGTCACAGGGAGTCAGGGTCAGCCCCAGCATTTT
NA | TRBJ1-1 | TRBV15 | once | CATSRELRPQTGRAFF | TGTGCCACCAGCAGAGAGCTTCGGCCACAAACGGGGAGAGCTTTCTTT
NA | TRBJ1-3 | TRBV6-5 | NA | CASTPTQGNTIYF | TGTGCCAGCACCCCTACACAGGGAAACACCATATATTTT
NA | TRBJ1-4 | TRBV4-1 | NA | CASSQVKIEKLFF | TGCGCCAGCAGCCAAGTAAAAATCGAAAAACTGTTTTTT
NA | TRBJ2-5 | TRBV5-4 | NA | CASSLAQQETQYF | TGTGCCAGCAGCTTGGCACAGCAAGAGACCCAGTACTTC
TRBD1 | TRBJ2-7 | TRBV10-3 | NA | CASKRTGVDEQYF | TGTGCCTCCAAGAGGACAGGGGTCGACGAGCAGTACTTC
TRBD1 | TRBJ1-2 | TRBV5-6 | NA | CASSWTGDLNYGYTF | TGTGCCAGCAGCTGGACAGGGGACCTCAACTATGGCTACACCTTC
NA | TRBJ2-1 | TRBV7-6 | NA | CASSLAGGVYNEQFF | TGTGCCAGCAGCTTAGCTGGCGGGGTATACAATGAGCAGTTCTTC
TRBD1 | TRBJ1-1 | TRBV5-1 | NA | CASSFQGGGTEAFF | TGCGCCAGCAGCTTCCAGGGGGGAGGCACTGAAGCTTTCTTT
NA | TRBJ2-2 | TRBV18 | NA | CASSLADTGELFF | TGTGCCAGCTCACTCGCGGATACCGGGGAGCTGTTTTTT
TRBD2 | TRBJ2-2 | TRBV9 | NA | CASSAHGGAWTGELFF | TGTGCTAGCAGCGCCCACGGGGGGGCTTGGACCGGGGAGCTGTTTTTT
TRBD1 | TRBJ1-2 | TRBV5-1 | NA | CASSSRGLDGYTF | TGCGCCAGCAGCTCCAGGGGGCTAGATGGCTACACCTTC
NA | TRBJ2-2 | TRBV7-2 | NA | CASSLQVNTGELFF | TGTGCCAGCAGCCTACAGGTTAACACCGGGGAGCTGTTTTTT
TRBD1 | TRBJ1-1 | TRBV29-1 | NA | CSADRVNTEAFF | TGCAGCGCGGACAGGGTGAACACTGAAGCTTTCTTT
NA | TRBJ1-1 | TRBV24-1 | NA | CATSDYTATEAFF | TGTGCCACCAGTGATTATACAGCCACTGAAGCTTTCTTT
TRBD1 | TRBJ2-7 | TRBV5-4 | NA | CASSLDRGLYEQYF | TGTGCCAGCAGCTTGGACAGGGGGCTTTACGAGCAGTACTTC
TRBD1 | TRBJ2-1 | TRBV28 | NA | CASSSGTGEQFF | TGTGCCAGCAGTTCCGGGACAGGTGAGCAGTTCTTC
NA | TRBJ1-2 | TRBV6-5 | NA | CASSTQTNYGYTF | TGTGCCAGCAGTACACAGACTAACTATGGCTACACCTTC
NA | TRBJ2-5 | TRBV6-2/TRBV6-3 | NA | CASSPTRGHFGTQYF | TGTGCCAGCAGCCCGACTAGGGGTCATTTTGGGACCCAGTACTTC
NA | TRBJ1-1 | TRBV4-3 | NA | CASSQEYTGSNTEAFF | TGCGCCAGCAGCCAAGAGTATACAGGATCGAACACTGAAGCTTTCTTT
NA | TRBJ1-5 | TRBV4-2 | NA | CASSQRAGSNQPQHF | TGTGCCAGCAGTCAAAGAGCGGGTAGCAATCAGCCCCAGCATTTT
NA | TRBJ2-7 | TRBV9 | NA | CASSVEAGAYEQYF | TGTGCCAGCAGCGTAGAGGCAGGGGCCTACGAGCAGTACTTC